Shown below are 21 T cell receptor beta chains from a single sample sequenced in a study of cytomegalovirus exposure and HLA in healthy donors. The PCR ran on 60 Vbeta and 13 Jbeta primers. Assay: immunoSEQ multiplex PCR; the TCRdb copy retains only in-frame clones and omits some. The repertoire has approximately 130,000 clones, under 85% of them found once; the top ten carry around 5.8%. Sequenced input: PBMCs. The receptors originated from a man younger than 35 in good health and CMV-seropositive.

The V and J genes are TRBV2 and TRBJ1-3; D possibly corresponds to TRBD1 (5 bases). V was trimmed by 3 bases and J by 11 bases, leaving 20 bases between them. The germline V gene encodes CDR1 SNHLY and CDR2 FYNNEI. The CDR3 is 15 amino acids. DNA for the CDR3: TGTGCCAGCAGTGAGACAGTACCCCGTGGAATCGCCATATATTTT. Encoded protein: CASSETVPRGIAIYF.

CDR3 DNA sequence: TGTGCCACAGCTCGGGGCAGGGGGCCTGGAGAGACCCAGTACTTC. Its translation is CATARGRGPGETQYF. J is TRBJ2-5 and V is TRBV19, with 8 bases identical to TRBD1. J lost 4 bases, V lost 10 bases, and 14 bases had no gene match. CDR1 LNHDA and CDR2 SQIVND come from the germline V gene (reference sequence). This CDR3 has 15 residues.

The rearrangement joins TRBV27 to TRBJ1-2; 8 positions agree with TRBD1. V shed 5 bases, J shed 7 bases, and the junction held 12 bases outside the gene matches. CDR3 length: 15 residues. The germline CDR1 and CDR2 sequences are MNHEY and SMNVEV (reference sequence). DNA of the CDR3: TGTGCCAGCAGTCGCGGGACAGGATACCTAGCTGGCTACACCTTC. Its protein is CASSRGTGYLAGYTF.

The chain recombines TRBV15 with TRBJ2-3; tentatively, D is TRBD1 (6 bases). This CDR3 region has 18 residues. V lost 0 bases and J 1 base, leaving 17 bases between the germline ends. Germline assignment: CDR1 LNHNV and CDR2 YYDKDF (reference sequence). The DNA of the CDR3 is TGTGCCACCAGCAGAGACGTCGGGACACCAATCCGCACAGATACGCAGTATTTT. It yields the protein CATSRDVGTPIRTDTQYF.

J is TRBJ1-4 and V is TRBV9, with D tentatively TRBD1 (5 bases). The V end was cut by 0 bases, the J end by 5 bases, with 14 bases between. CDR1 SGDLS and CDR2 YYNGEE come from the germline V gene. The length of the CDR3 is 16 residues. Here the CDR3 DNA reads TGTGCCAGCAGCGTAGCTACGGAGGGGTTAAATGAAAAACTGTTTTTT. This gives the protein CASSVATEGLNEKLFF.

This clone was detected once. The V and J genes are TRBV6-4 and TRBJ1-1; possibly TRBD1 for D (5 bases). The ends were cut back, 0 bases at V and 9 bases at J, with 11 bases in the middle. The germline V gene encodes CDR1 MRHNA and CDR2 SNTAGT. This CDR3 has 13 amino acids. The CDR3 sequence: CASSDSTGGQAFF. CDR3 nucleotides: TGTGCCAGCAGTGACTCGACGGGGGGTCAAGCTTTCTTT.

The chain joins TRBV27 to TRBJ1-4; D call uncertain. The germline gives CDR1 MNHEY, CDR2 SMNVEV (reference sequence). V lost 8 bases and J 0 bases, leaving 10 bases between the germline ends. This CDR3 comprises 14 residues. CDR3 DNA sequence: TGTGCCAGCGGGCTCCTTGCAACTAATGAAAAACTGTTTTTT. Its translation: CASGLLATNEKLFF. The full variable domain, rest sourced from reference TRBV27 and TRBJ1-4, is EAQVTQNPRYLITVTGKKLTVTCSQNMNHEYMSWYRQDPGLGLRQIYYSMNVEVTDKGDVPEGYKVSRKEKRNFPLILESPSPNQTSLYFCASGLLATNEKLFFGSGTQLSVL.

The DNA of the CDR3 is TGTGCCAGCACTGGGCTGCTAGCGGGGGGCAATGAGCAGTTCTTC. Its translation: CASTGLLAGGNEQFF. V and J are TRBV28 and TRBJ2-1; 11 nucleotides align to TRBD2. Trimming at V came to 7 bases and at J to 6 bases, leaving 8 bases not matched to a gene. Per germline, CDR1 MDHEN and CDR2 SYDVKM. CDR3 length: 15 residues.

The rearrangement uses TRBV18 and TRBJ1-1; tentatively, D is TRBD1 (5 bases). The V gene lost 3 bases and the J gene lost 1 base, with 9 bases spanning the gap. Germline CDR1 KGHSH, CDR2 LQKENI. CDR3 length equals 14 residues. The CDR3 sequence: CASSPDSKNTEAFF. CDR3 DNA: TGTGCCAGCTCACCCGACAGTAAGAACACTGAAGCTTTCTTT.

Here the CDR3 reads CASSSRDRVATGELFF. Here the CDR3 DNA reads TGTGCCAGCAGTTCAAGGGACAGGGTTGCCACCGGGGAGCTGTTTTTT. This sequence joins TRBV27 and TRBJ2-2; TRBD1 agrees at 9 bases. Germline loops: CDR1 MNHEY, CDR2 SMNVEV (reference sequence). Unmatched junction bases numbered 7, after V lost 4 bases and J lost 4 bases. The CDR3 runs to 16 residues.

This chain joins TRBV27 and TRBJ2-3; TRBD1 is a possible D gene (5 bases). Germline V gene lookup returns CDR1 MNHEY and CDR2 SMNVEV (reference sequence). This CDR3 is 15 amino acids long. The ends were cut back, 3 bases at V and 3 bases at J, with 13 bases in the middle. The CDR3 reads CASSLAAGLTDTQYF. In DNA form, the CDR3 reads TGTGCCAGCAGTTTGGCCGCAGGGCTAACAGATACGCAGTATTTT.

This clone has more than one count but fewer than ten. This chain connects TRBV7-9 to TRBJ1-4, with D tentatively TRBD1 (5 bases). V lost 6 bases and J 8 bases, leaving 16 bases between the germline ends. The CDR3 sequence is 14 residues long. Germline loops: CDR1 SEHNR, CDR2 FQNEAQ (reference sequence). The CDR3 DNA follows: TGTGCCAGCAGGTCTGACAGTTTTGCCGAAAAACTGTTTTTT. Translation: CASRSDSFAEKLFF.

This rearrangement joins TRBV5-5 to TRBJ1-5; no reliable D call. Trimming cost V 0 bases and J 4 bases, with 5 bases left between them. CDR3 size: 13 residues. CDR1 SGHKS and CDR2 YYEKEE come from the germline V gene (reference sequence). DNA for the CDR3: TGTGCCAGCAGCTTGGACGAGAATCAGCCCCAGCATTTT. This translates into CASSLDENQPQHF.

The chain joins TRBV19 to TRBJ2-3, with D perhaps matching TRBD2 (6 bases). The CDR3 extends over 11 amino acids. V was trimmed by 5 bases and J by 6 bases, leaving 6 bases between them. Germline V gives CDR1 LNHDA, CDR2 SQIVND (reference sequence). CDR3 sequence: CASSGGDTQYF. The CDR3 nucleotides read TGTGCCAGTAGTGGGGGGGATACGCAGTATTTT. The whole variable domain, remainder taken from reference TRBV19 and TRBJ2-3, is DGGITQSPKYLFRKEGQNVTLSCEQNLNHDAMYWYRQDPGQGLRLIYYSQIVNDFQKGDIAEGYSVSREKKESFPLTVTSAQKNPTAFYLCASSGGDTQYFGPGTRLTVL.

This clone was observed a handful of times. In nucleotides, the CDR3 is TGTGCCAGCTCACCCCAGGGGGGTGAAGCTTTCTTT. Translating it yields CASSPQGGEAFF. The V gene is TRBV18, the J gene TRBJ1-1, with TRBD1 matching 7 bases. Unmatched junction bases numbered 2, after V lost 3 bases and J lost 7 bases. The germline V gene encodes CDR1 KGHSH and CDR2 LQKENI. CDR3 length equals 12 residues.

This chain joins TRBV13 and TRBJ2-7; maybe TRBD2 (6 bases). The CDR3 is 14 residues long. CDR1 and CDR2 from the germline V gene are PRHDT and FYEKMQ (reference sequence). Trimming cost V 8 bases and J 4 bases, with 18 bases left between them. The CDR3 bases are TGTGCCAGCCGCCGAGGCGGGACTTCTTACGAGCAGTACTTC. It encodes CASRRGGTSYEQYF. Filled out from reference TRBV13 and TRBJ2-7, the complete variable domain reads AAGVIQSPRHLIKEKRETATLKCYPIPRHDTVYWYQQGPGQDPQFLISFYEKMQSDKGSIPDRFSAQQFSDYHSELNMSSLELGDSALYFCASRRGGTSYEQYFGPGTRLTVT.

This clone was counted only a few times. V usage is TRBV19 and J usage is TRBJ1-3; the D gene is possibly TRBD1 (6 bases). The V and J ends lost 2 bases and 2 bases respectively, with 13 bases between them. This CDR3 is 16 amino acids long. Germline V lookup: CDR1 LNHDA, CDR2 SQIVND (reference sequence). The CDR3 coding sequence is TGTGCCAGTAGTATAATCGGGGGGGCGGCTGGAAACACCATATATTTT. Amino acids: CASSIIGGAAGNTIYF.

V usage is TRBV29-1 and J usage is TRBJ2-2; 8 bases are a match to TRBD1. This CDR3 contains 15 residues. CDR1 and CDR2 (germline): SQVTM, ANQGSEA. J gave up 1 base and V 4 bases, and 5 bases lay outside the gene matches. CDR3 in DNA: TGCAGCGTTGTTACCGGGACAGGGAACACCGGGGAGCTGTTTTTT. Protein sequence: CSVVTGTGNTGELFF.

The chain employs TRBV13 and TRBJ1-2, with 9 bases identical to TRBD1. J lost 5 bases, V lost 3 bases, and 4 bases had no gene match. The germline V gene encodes CDR1 PRHDT and CDR2 FYEKMQ (reference sequence). The CDR3 sequence is 14 residues long. The DNA for the CDR3 is TGTGCCAGCAGCTTCTCCGGACAGGGGTATGGCTACACCTTC. This sequence encodes CASSFSGQGYGYTF.

This clone was recorded a few times. This sequence joins TRBV9 and TRBJ2-3; 8 nucleotides line up with TRBD2. Germline assignment: CDR1 SGDLS and CDR2 YYNGEE. The CDR3 runs to 16 residues. J lost 5 bases, V lost 3 bases, and 11 bases had no gene match. Written as DNA, the CDR3 is TGTGCCAGCAGCGCCTCCCCAGCGGGAGATGAAGATACGCAGTATTTT. Residues: CASSASPAGDEDTQYF.

The V call is TRBV4-2, the J call TRBJ2-7; a weak D match, TRBD2 (5 bases). With 8 bases removed from V and 0 bases from J, the gap between germline ends came to 5 bases. The CDR3 is 11 residues long. Germline assignment: CDR1 LGHNA and CDR2 YNFKEQ. The CDR3 is CASGSSYEQYF. The CDR3 DNA sequence: TGTGCCAGCGGGAGCTCCTACGAGCAGTACTTC.